The entry below gives a single T cell receptor beta chain sequence along with its context. TCRdb's table, derived via immunoSEQ multiplex PCR, lists solely in-frame clones and lacks some. The sample shows about 400,000 clones, approximately 85% of them seen only once. Individuals aged about 18 to 90 years were recruited from 24 US areas. In assigning cohorts, the study relied on participant-reported clinical history. These data originate in a study of blood T cell repertoires in COVID-19. Overall study: Nucleic acid was either cDNA or gDNA, and it came from T cells, B-cell-depleted T cells, or PBMCs.

The ends lost 6 bases at V and 3 bases at J; junction bases unmatched: 10. This CDR3 has 17 residues. Germline V gene sequence: CDR1 SGHVS, CDR2 FQNEAQ. The genes are TRBV7-8 and TRBJ2-3; TRBD2 agrees at 12 bases. The clonotype originates from a woman between 40 and 55 years old with acute COVID-19. The sample comprised PBMCs or T cells enriched from blood (not recorded which). DNA for the CDR3: TGTGCCAGCAGGCCGTGGACTAGCGGGGTTGGGACAGATACGCAGTATTTT. Translating gives CASRPWTSGVGTDTQYF.